These T cell receptor beta chains were read from a single sample in a study of blood T cell repertoires in COVID-19. TCRdb's copy holds only in-frame clones and misses some; the assay was immunoSEQ multiplex PCR. The sample contains some 110,000 clones, approximately 86% of which appear only once. Material: peripheral blood. The receptor source for this set is a human donor in a cohort sampled during active COVID-19. Each CDR3 is given with its conserved first and last residue. A D gene is named only where the DNA matches it firmly. Clone sizes are given selectively: once, few, many, or a class where the clone is expanded.

-,TRBV29-1,TRBJ1-2,TRBD1,CSVVTGAWYGYTF,TGCAGCGTTGTAACAGGGGCTTGGTATGGCTACACCTTC
once,TRBV6-5,TRBJ1-3,-,CATSVRGRSGNTIYF,TGTGCCACCTCTGTCAGGGGTAGATCTGGAAACACCATATATTTT
-,TRBV3-1/TRBV3-2,TRBJ1-2,-,CASSQDRGGRSNYGYTF,TGTGCCAGCAGCCAAGACCGAGGAGGTCGTTCTAACTATGGCTACACCTTC
-,TRBV6-1,TRBJ2-1,TRBD2,CASSEGAASGFGLHEQFF,TGTGCCAGCAGTGAAGGGGCGGCTAGCGGGTTCGGATTGCATGAGCAGTTCTTC
-,TRBV6-2/TRBV6-3,TRBJ1-3,TRBD1,CASSYPGTVLSGNTIYF,TGTGCCAGCAGTTACCCCGGGACAGTTCTTTCTGGAAACACCATATATTTT
-,TRBV29-1,TRBJ1-2,-,CSVGGGQRSARLNYGYTF,TGCAGCGTGGGGGGGGGCCAGCGAAGTGCTAGATTGAACTATGGCTACACCTTC
-,TRBV7-6,TRBJ2-1,TRBD1,CASSNRDSLYNEQFF,TGTGCCAGCAGCAACCGGGACAGTCTATACAATGAGCAGTTCTTC
-,TRBV3-1/TRBV3-2,TRBJ2-2,-,CASTQGRQNTGELFF,TGTGCCAGCACCCAGGGGAGACAGAACACCGGGGAGCTGTTTTTT
-,TRBV5-1,TRBJ1-5,TRBD1,CASSSSGGQPQHF,TGCGCCAGCAGCTCCTCAGGGGGCCAGCCCCAGCATTTT
few,TRBV7-9,TRBJ2-7,TRBD2,CASSSSSGRDLYEQYF,TGTGCCAGCAGCTCAAGTAGCGGGAGGGACCTCTACGAGCAGTACTTC
-,TRBV5-1,TRBJ1-1,-,CASSRETSWNTEAFF,TGCGCCAGCTCGAGGGAGACATCTTGGAACACTGAAGCTTTCTTT
-,TRBV7-2,TRBJ2-5,TRBD2,CASSWTSGNRETQYF,TGTGCCAGCAGCTGGACTAGCGGGAACAGAGAGACCCAGTACTTC
-,TRBV18,TRBJ2-7,TRBD1,CASSPPNGTGLYEQYF,TGTGCCAGCTCACCACCGAACGGGACAGGGCTCTACGAGCAGTACTTC
-,TRBV30,TRBJ2-5,TRBD1,CAWTWTGGKETQYF,TGTGCCTGGACCTGGACAGGGGGAAAAGAGACCCAGTACTTC
once,TRBV3-1/TRBV3-2,TRBJ2-1,TRBD2,CASSPSSGRAPYNEQFF,TGTGCCAGCAGCCCAAGCAGCGGGAGGGCCCCCTACAATGAGCAGTTCTTC
-,TRBV18,TRBJ2-3,TRBD1,CASSLDRGDTQYF,TGTGCCAGCTCACTCGACAGGGGGGATACGCAGTATTTT